This T cell receptor beta chain was profiled in a study of molecular identifiers for immune sequencing clone quantification. Overall study context: With replicates, the RNA of around 20,000 or 99,000 naive CD8 cells was split five ways and four were sequenced. Findings of the study overall: For effector cells, clones above 20 RNA copies held over 99% of molecules; for naive cells, under 1%.

RNA fractions of 10%, 30% or 50% and about 18,000 to 1,100,000 sorted cells were the source of naive CD8 libraries. The V gene's germline CDR1 is SGHNT and CDR2 YYREEE (reference sequence). The CDR3 runs to 15 residues. V lost 0 bases and J lost 0, with 10 bases in between. The bulk TCR libraries were made with methods described before and with listed TCR primers. One entry per CDR3 protein results from TCRdb running MiXCR on the PCR reads. The sample lists approximately 670,000 distinct CDR3 sequences; 20% were seen once. This clonotype was recorded at least ten times. Antigen unknown. The receptor's source is a human donor in good health. Some libraries in this study had Jurkat cell RNA spiked in. Input material: naive CD8+ T cells from blood, with Jurkat cell RNA spiked in. Indicated subset: FACS-sorted CD8+CD4-CCR7+CD45RA+ naive T cells. V is TRBV5-4 and J is TRBJ2-7; D gene uncertain. This CDR3 is CASSLGDGSSYEQYF. The CDR3 DNA follows: TGTGCCAGCAGCTTGGGAGACGGAAGCTCCTACGAGCAGTACTTC.